Presented here are 29 T cell receptor beta chains from one specimen sequenced in a study of blood T cell repertoires in COVID-19. Sequencing was performed with immunoSEQ multiplex PCR; in TCRdb, only in-frame clones are kept and a portion is missing. The profile shows about 140,000 clones, 85% to 90% of them singletons. Material: peripheral blood. The receptors were gathered from an elderly woman with acute or convalescent COVID-19.

The V call is TRBV2, the J call TRBJ2-5, with 8 bases identical to TRBD1. Germline CDR1 is SNHLY and CDR2 is FYNNEI. The J segment lost 2 bases and the V segment lost 4 bases, leaving 0 bases of the junction unmatched. The CDR3 extends over 13 amino acids. The CDR3 reads CASSGTGQETQYF. CDR3 DNA: TGTGCCAGCAGTGGGACAGGGCAAGAGACCCAGTACTTC.

In DNA form, the CDR3 reads TGTGCCAGCAGCCGACAGGGGGCAAGAAGCTCAGCTTTCTTT. It translates to CASSRQGARSSAFF. This chain uses TRBV3-1 (or the pseudogene TRBV3-2) with TRBJ1-1; 10 bases are a match to TRBD1. In germline, CDR1 is LGHDT, CDR2 YNNKEL (reference sequence). V shed 4 bases and J 10 bases; nucleotides not matched to a gene: 9. The CDR3 extends over 14 amino acids.

In this sample, this clone turned up once. V gene TRBV24-1 combines with J gene TRBJ1-2; D gene unclear. This CDR3 spans 12 amino acids. CDR1 is KGHDR and CDR2 is SFDVKD in the germline V gene. Trimming removed 3 bases at V and 7 bases at J, with 8 bases between. CDR3 in amino acids: CATSDSGSGYTF. CDR3 bases: TGTGCCACCAGTGATAGTGGGAGTGGCTACACCTTC.

V usage is TRBV3-1 (or the pseudogene TRBV3-2) and J usage is TRBJ2-1, with a possible D match to TRBD1 (6 bases). From germline, CDR1 is LGHDT and CDR2 YNNKEL (reference sequence). The CDR3 contains 14 residues. V dropped 6 bases and J dropped 4 bases, with 13 bases sitting between them. CDR3 sequence: CASRMTGGYNEQFF. CDR3 nucleotide sequence: TGTGCCAGCAGAATGACAGGCGGATACAATGAGCAGTTCTTC.

This sequence joins TRBV5-1 and TRBJ1-2, with D tentatively TRBD1 (6 bases). The CDR3 length is 14 residues. V was pared by 6 bases and J by 4 bases, with 16 bases between. CDR1 is SGHRS, CDR2 YFSETQ, per germline. The CDR3 sequence: CASNKDRNTYGYTF. The CDR3 DNA sequence: TGCGCCAGCAACAAGGACAGAAATACCTATGGCTACACCTTC.

The chain couples TRBV9 to TRBJ2-1, with TRBD1 matching over 7 bases. V was clipped by 5 bases and J by 1 base; unmatched bases: 6. Per the germline V gene, CDR1 is SGDLS and CDR2 is YYNGEE. This CDR3 is 15 amino acids long. This CDR3 is CASSRQGGSYNEQFF. The CDR3 nucleotides read TGTGCCAGCAGTCGACAGGGTGGGTCCTACAATGAGCAGTTCTTC. The full variable domain, in which reference TRBV9 and TRBJ2-1 provide the parts outside the CDR3, is DSGVTQTPKHLITATGQRVTLRCSPRSGDLSVYWYQQSLDQGLQFLIQYYNGEERAKGNILERFSAQQFPDLHSELNLSSLELGDSALYFCASSRQGGSYNEQFFGPGTRLTVL.

A remark on this clone: Germline is not matched at one junction end, which may reflect a read error. The chain employs TRBV7-7 and TRBJ2-7; 11 bases are shared with TRBD2. The CDR3 consists of 15 residues. Germline V gene lookup returns CDR1 SSHAT and CDR2 FNYEAQ (reference sequence). The CDR3 bases are TGTGCTAGCAGCCCTGGACTAGCGGGTACCTACGAGCAGTACTTC. This codes for CASSPGLAGTYEQYF.

The sample holds one count of this clone. The rearrangement uses TRBV2 and TRBJ1-1; 9 bases align to TRBD1. J lost 6 bases, V lost 3 bases, and 5 bases had no gene match. Germline values: CDR1 SNHLY, CDR2 FYNNEI. This CDR3 contains 14 residues. The CDR3 region is CASSETGTGSEAFF. CDR3 sequence (DNA): TGTGCCAGCAGTGAGACGGGGACAGGGTCTGAAGCTTTCTTT.

V gene TRBV5-4 combines with J gene TRBJ1-1, with D perhaps TRBD1 (6 bases). CDR3 length: 16 residues. V lost 4 bases, J lost 0 bases, and 16 bases lay in between. Germline values: CDR1 SGHNT, CDR2 YYREEE (reference sequence). The CDR3 coding sequence is TGTGCCAGCAGCCCGAAGGGGGTGGGAATGAACACTGAAGCTTTCTTT. Its translation is CASSPKGVGMNTEAFF.

This chain joins TRBV19 and TRBJ1-2; D is unresolved. CDR3 length: 13 residues. The V gene's germline CDR1 is LNHDA and CDR2 SQIVND (reference sequence). Trimming took off 3 bases at V and 6 bases at J, with 11 bases between the two ends. In nucleotides, the CDR3 is TGTGCCAGTAGTATCCGGGGTGTGGATGGCTACACCTTC. Protein sequence: CASSIRGVDGYTF.

The chain couples TRBV7-2 to TRBJ1-4; D possibly corresponds to TRBD1 (6 bases). The CDR3 extends over 13 amino acids. V was clipped by 1 base and J by 14 bases, with 14 bases between them. The germline V gene has CDR1 SGHTA and CDR2 FQGNSA. The CDR3 loop reads CASSLGPGEGLFF. The CDR3, as DNA: TGTGCCAGCAGCTTAGGGCCAGGGGAGGGGCTGTTTTTT. Full variable domain (outside the CDR3, taken from reference TRBV7-2 and TRBJ1-4): GAGVSQSPSNKVTEKGKDVELRCDPISGHTALYWYRQSLGQGLEFLIYFQGNSAPDKSGLPSDRFSAERTGGSVSTLTIQRTQQEDSAVYLCASSLGPGEGLFFGSGTQLSVL.

This clone has just one count. The J gene is TRBJ1-2, the V gene TRBV5-1; 7 bases are a match to TRBD1. Germline assignment: CDR1 SGHRS and CDR2 YFSETQ. The CDR3 is 15 residues long. Trimming at V came to 4 bases and at J to 3 bases, leaving 9 bases not matched to a gene. CDR3 DNA sequence: TGCGCCAGCAGCCCCTCGACAGGGCCTTACTATGGCTACACCTTC. Amino acids: CASSPSTGPYYGYTF.

In DNA form, the CDR3 reads TGCGCCAGCAGCTGGGTAGCGGGGAGGCTTGAGACCCAGTACTTC. This sequence encodes CASSWVAGRLETQYF. The V call is TRBV5-1, the J call TRBJ2-5; TRBD2 aligns across 8 bases. The CDR3 spans 15 residues. Germline CDR1 reads SGHRS; CDR2 reads YFSETQ. V lost 3 bases and J lost 5; bases outside the gene matches: 9. The full variable domain, its missing parts supplied by reference TRBV5-1 and TRBJ2-5, is KAGVTQTPRYLIKTRGQQVTLSCSPISGHRSVSWYQQTPGQGLQFLFEYFSETQRNKGNFPGRFSGRQFSNSRSEMNVSTLELGDSALYLCASSWVAGRLETQYFGPGTRLLVL.

This clone has only a few counts. CDR3 bases: TGCGCCAGCAGCTTGGCGGCGACAGGGAGACCCTACGAGCAGTACTTC. As protein: CASSLAATGRPYEQYF. V is TRBV5-1 and J is TRBJ2-7, with TRBD1 matching 7 bases. This CDR3 comprises 16 residues. In germline, CDR1 is SGHRS, CDR2 YFSETQ. V was clipped by 0 bases and J by 2 bases; unmatched bases: 8.

The chain combines TRBV9 with TRBJ2-2, with 7 bases lining up with TRBD1. V gave up 4 bases and J gave up 2 bases; unmatched junction bases: 2. The germline gives CDR1 SGDLS, CDR2 YYNGEE. This CDR3 is built from 14 residues. CDR3 loop: CASSRDSNTGELFF. The CDR3 nucleotides read TGTGCCAGCAGCCGGGACAGTAACACCGGGGAGCTGTTTTTT. Full variable domain (remainder filled in from reference TRBV9 and TRBJ2-2): DSGVTQTPKHLITATGQRVTLRCSPRSGDLSVYWYQQSLDQGLQFLIQYYNGEERAKGNILERFSAQQFPDLHSELNLSSLELGDSALYFCASSRDSNTGELFFGEGSRLTVL.

The rearrangement uses TRBV6-5 and TRBJ1-5, with D possibly matching TRBD1 (5 bases). The V gene lost 7 bases and the J gene lost 3 bases, with 13 bases spanning the gap. The CDR3 loop spans 14 amino acids. Germline CDR1 reads MNHEY; CDR2 reads SVGAGI. In DNA form, the CDR3 reads TGTGCCAGCATTTTAGACAGTTTCAATCAGCCCCAGCATTTT. It specifies CASILDSFNQPQHF.

The chain links TRBV7-3 to TRBJ1-1, with D hard to call. Trimming shortened V by 0 bases and J by 4 bases, and 12 bases separated the two germline ends. CDR1 and CDR2 (germline): SGHTA, FQGTGA. This CDR3 is 15 amino acids long. The CDR3: CASSLTGTVSTEAFF. The CDR3 DNA is TGTGCCAGCAGCTTAACGGGCACAGTGAGCACTGAAGCTTTCTTT.

The CDR3 here is CAGQTPHTDTQYF. The CDR3 DNA follows: TGTGCCGGACAGACCCCGCACACAGATACGCAGTATTTT. The chain recombines TRBV6-5 with TRBJ2-3, with D perhaps matching TRBD1 (6 bases). The CDR3 runs 13 residues. Trimming removed 11 bases from V and 2 bases from J, with 14 bases in between. Germline CDR1 and CDR2: MNHEY and SVGAGI.

V is TRBV6-1 and J is TRBJ2-2; 7 bases are shared with TRBD1. CDR1 MNHNS and CDR2 SASEGT come from the germline V gene. V was clipped by 2 bases and J by 0 bases; unmatched bases: 6. This CDR3 is built from 17 residues. This chain's CDR3 is CASSEKGRGSNTGELFF. In DNA, the CDR3 is TGTGCCAGCAGTGAAAAGGGCAGGGGGTCGAACACCGGGGAGCTGTTTTTT.

The chain employs TRBV19 and TRBJ2-7, with D unclear. CDR3 length: 15 residues. V lost 0 bases and J 2 bases, leaving 11 bases between the germline ends. Per germline, CDR1 LNHDA and CDR2 SQIVND (reference sequence). The CDR3 sequence: CASSIERQAPYEQYF. The CDR3 region has the DNA TGTGCCAGTAGTATAGAGCGACAAGCCCCCTACGAGCAGTACTTC.

The rearrangement joins TRBV7-3 to TRBJ2-7, with 10 bases that match TRBD1. V shed 2 bases and J 2 bases; nucleotides not matched to a gene: 9. The CDR3 spans 17 residues. CDR1 is SGHTA, CDR2 FQGTGA, per germline. The CDR3 sequence is CASSLLLGTGVPYEQYF. Here the CDR3 DNA reads TGTGCCAGCAGCTTACTGTTAGGGACAGGGGTTCCCTACGAGCAGTACTTC.

This chain uses TRBV25-1 with TRBJ1-3; D possibly corresponds to TRBD1 (5 bases). V was cut by 4 bases and J by 1 base, with 8 bases left in between. Germline CDR1 MGHDK, CDR2 SYGVNS. This CDR3 is built from 14 residues. The CDR3 sequence: CASSAQGSGNTIYF. In DNA, the CDR3 is TGTGCCAGCAGTGCTCAGGGTTCTGGAAACACCATATATTTT.

The chain uses TRBV20-1 and TRBJ1-2, with D unclear. The germline gives CDR1 DFQATT, CDR2 SNEGSKA (reference sequence). There are 11 residues in the CDR3. Trimming removed 7 bases at V and 4 bases at J, with 10 bases between. CDR3 sequence: CSVGSLYGYTF. In nucleotides, the CDR3 is TGCAGTGTTGGGAGTCTCTATGGCTACACCTTC.

The CDR3 region has the DNA TGTGCCAGCAGTTCGTGGAGGGATACACTGGTAGCTTTCTTT. As protein: CASSSWRDTLVAFF. This chain joins TRBV28 and TRBJ1-1, with D uncertain. Trimming removed 4 bases at V and 10 bases at J, with 19 bases between. The CDR3 extends over 14 amino acids. The germline gives CDR1 MDHEN, CDR2 SYDVKM.

The chain has TRBV5-1 and TRBJ1-2, with TRBD1 as a possible D gene (5 bases). Germline CDR1 SGHRS, CDR2 YFSETQ. The germline V and J ends were trimmed by 7 bases and 4 bases, with 20 bases remaining between them. There are 15 residues in the CDR3. The CDR3 nucleotides read TGCGCCAGCCGACTTCCCGACAGTAGCCCCTATGGCTACACCTTC. It codes for CASRLPDSSPYGYTF.

This clone occurred once. The V call is TRBV3-1 (or the pseudogene TRBV3-2), the J call TRBJ2-7; D possibly corresponds to TRBD1 (6 bases). Trimming shortened V by 0 bases and J by 3 bases, and 12 bases separated the two germline ends. CDR1 is LGHDT, CDR2 YNNKEL, per germline (reference sequence). There are 15 residues in the CDR3. CDR3 region: CASSQDQARGYEQYF. The DNA for the CDR3 is TGTGCCAGCAGCCAAGATCAGGCCAGGGGCTACGAGCAGTACTTC.

The rearrangement links TRBV9 to TRBJ2-2; TRBD2 matches 7 bases. Germline V gene sequence: CDR1 SGDLS, CDR2 YYNGEE. CDR3 length: 15 residues. V shed 7 bases and J 10 bases; nucleotides not matched to a gene: 16. This CDR3 reads CASGARGSISEELFF. CDR3 DNA sequence: TGTGCCAGCGGGGCGCGGGGGTCCATTTCTGAGGAGCTGTTTTTT.

This chain uses TRBV2 with TRBJ2-5, with 15 bases that match TRBD2. From germline, CDR1 is SNHLY and CDR2 FYNNEI. V lost 4 bases, J lost 4 bases, and 4 bases stayed unmatched. The length of the CDR3 is 16 residues. The CDR3 is CASSGRTSGGAETQYF. The CDR3 nucleotides are TGTGCCAGCAGTGGACGGACTAGCGGGGGGGCAGAGACCCAGTACTTC.

The rearrangement links TRBV7-6 to TRBJ1-4; weak D call: TRBD1 (6 bases). Trimming removed 1 base from V and 0 bases from J, with 15 bases in between. CDR1 and CDR2 (germline): SGHVS, FNYEAQ. The CDR3 totals 18 residues. The CDR3 DNA reads TGTGCCAGCAGCTTAGGGTCCAGGGGTCGAACAACTAATGAAAAACTGTTTTTT. Protein sequence: CASSLGSRGRTTNEKLFF.